A selection of T cell receptor beta chains follows, all from one sample in a study of cytomegalovirus exposure and HLA in healthy donors. Sequenced by immunoSEQ multiplex PCR; TCRdb stores in-frame clones only, minus some. The sample lists 170,000 or so clones, around 84% seen once, with around 1.9% in the top ten. The sample comprised PBMCs. The receptors come from a man aged 18-30 years in good health and CMV-seronegative. Each CDR3 is given without its conserved first and last residue.

CDR3 protein,J gene,V gene
ASSFTQGARAGELF,TRBJ2-2,TRBV5-6
ASSPGTLGPF,TRBJ2-1,TRBV7-2
ASTSGGASEQY,NA,TRBV28
ASSLGGLRGYYTDTQY,TRBJ2-3,TRBV5-1
ASSQGFGSGMTGELF,TRBJ2-2,TRBV4-1
ASSYGQAMNTEAF,TRBJ1-1,TRBV6-6
ASSLGGPFYRPENTQY,TRBJ2-3,TRBV7-2
ASSTRGSEQY,TRBJ2-7,TRBV19
AISESGGPNQPQH,TRBJ1-5,TRBV10-3
AISESRTGNYGYT,TRBJ1-2,TRBV10-3
ASRPRTATYGYT,TRBJ1-2,TRBV6-5
ASSLRGTGELF,TRBJ2-2,TRBV27
ASGGLPQETQY,TRBJ2-5,TRBV9
ASTPTTGPNEQF,TRBJ2-1,TRBV11-2
ASSQDRTLSGYT,TRBJ1-2,TRBV4-1
ASSPGGGYEQY,TRBJ2-7,TRBV27
ASSKTRRTEAF,TRBJ1-1,TRBV11-3
ASSQWTGISTDTQY,TRBJ2-3,TRBV2
ASSEERSSYNEQF,TRBJ2-1,TRBV6-1
ASSFGQGVGGYT,TRBJ1-2,TRBV7-2
ASSLLSSGVGEQF,TRBJ2-1,TRBV7-9
ASARVGAEAF,TRBJ1-1,TRBV19